This is a list of T cell receptor beta chains from one sample in a study of response to subunit inactivated influenza vaccine. TCRdb re-derived calls from the RT-PCR reads in MiXCR, one entry per CDR3 protein. The table lists about 160,000 distinct CDR3 sequences, roughly 10% of them singletons. The material sequenced was CD8+ T cells sorted from PBMCs, taken roughly 24 months after vaccination. These receptors originate from a man in his fifties or sixties who received an inactivated influenza vaccine. CDR3s include the opening cysteine and the closing phenylalanine or tryptophan. Fields, in order: J gene, V gene, D gene, clone size, CDR3 DNA, CDR3 protein. The D gene is left open where the match is weak. A clone size is listed for some rows: how often the clone was seen (once, few, many), or a class if it is expanded.

J gene: TRBJ2-7
V gene: TRBV20-1
D gene: -
clone size: many
CDR3 DNA: TGCAGTGCTAGAGGGAGCGAGTTCTACGAGCAGTACTTC
CDR3 protein: CSARGSEFYEQYF

J gene: TRBJ2-1
V gene: TRBV27
D gene: TRBD2
clone size: few
CDR3 DNA: TGTGCCAGCAGTTTATATGGACTAGCGGGAGGTTCCTACAATGAGCAGTTCTTC
CDR3 protein: CASSLYGLAGGSYNEQFF

J gene: TRBJ2-7
V gene: TRBV2
D gene: TRBD1
clone size: few
CDR3 DNA: TGTGCCAGCAGTGAAGCCAGGACAGGAAACTACGAGCAGTACTTC
CDR3 protein: CASSEARTGNYEQYF

J gene: TRBJ2-5
V gene: TRBV28
D gene: -
clone size: -
CDR3 DNA: TGTGCCAGCAGTTTCCGGACAGAAGAGACCCAGTACTTC
CDR3 protein: CASSFRTEETQYF

J gene: TRBJ1-4
V gene: TRBV4-3
D gene: -
clone size: few
CDR3 DNA: TGCGCCAGCAGCCAAGAGCGGACAGTCCTTGAAAAACTGTTTTTT
CDR3 protein: CASSQERTVLEKLFF

J gene: TRBJ2-1
V gene: TRBV6-5
D gene: -
clone size: -
CDR3 DNA: TGTGCCAGCAGTTACGGGGGGCCCTACAATGAGCAGTTCTTC
CDR3 protein: CASSYGGPYNEQFF

J gene: TRBJ2-7
V gene: TRBV6-2/TRBV6-3
D gene: -
clone size: -
CDR3 DNA: TGTGCCAGCAGTTACAGCCAGGGGAATTCCTACGAGCAGTACTTC
CDR3 protein: CASSYSQGNSYEQYF

J gene: TRBJ2-7
V gene: TRBV2
D gene: -
clone size: -
CDR3 DNA: TGTGCCAGCAGTGTAAGGCCCTCCTACGAGCAGTACTTC
CDR3 protein: CASSVRPSYEQYF

J gene: TRBJ2-7
V gene: TRBV10-3
D gene: -
clone size: many
CDR3 DNA: TGTGCCATCAGTGAGTCCTTATCCTACGAGCAGTACTTC
CDR3 protein: CAISESLSYEQYF

J gene: TRBJ2-1
V gene: TRBV5-1
D gene: -
clone size: many
CDR3 DNA: TGCGCCAGCAGCTACCTTACGGGACTTGACAATGAGCAGTTCTTC
CDR3 protein: CASSYLTGLDNEQFF